Following are 29 T cell receptor beta chains from one sample sequenced in a study of blood T cell repertoires in COVID-19. TCRdb's copy holds only in-frame clones and misses some; the assay was immunoSEQ multiplex PCR. The sample gives tens of thousands of clones, around 91% of which show up once; 18% is in the top ten. The sequenced sample was peripheral blood. The receptors stem from a woman between 55 and 75 years old with COVID-19, enrolled during active disease.

The genes are TRBV29-1 and TRBJ2-7; D possibly corresponds to TRBD1 (6 bases). Trimming shortened V by 6 bases and J by 3 bases, and 30 bases separated the two germline ends. The CDR3 is made up of 18 amino acids. Germline V CDR1 and CDR2: SQVTM, ANQGSEA. CDR3 sequence reads: CSVRGDTMGAGNYYEQYF. The CDR3 DNA reads TGCAGCGTCCGAGGGGACACGATGGGGGCAGGGAACTACTACGAGCAGTACTTC.

This chain joins TRBV27 and TRBJ1-6; 7 bases match TRBD1. The V gene's germline CDR1 is MNHEY and CDR2 SMNVEV (reference sequence). Losses at the gene ends were 3 bases for V and 0 bases for J; bases not matched to a gene: 14. This CDR3 spans 20 amino acids. CDR3 in DNA: TGTGCCAGCAGTTTGGCGGACAGGCACCTTGGCTTCTCCTATAATTCACCCCTCCACTTT. Its protein product is CASSLADRHLGFSYNSPLHF.

Note on this clone: The conserved closing phenylalanine or tryptophan is absent in this CDR3, likely reflecting a read error. The CDR3 sequence: CASSQVQGRDYLGTEAFL. CDR3 bases: TGCGCCAGCAGCCAAGTCCAGGGCAGGGATTACCTGGGCACTGAAGCTTTCCTT. The chain links TRBV4-3 to TRBJ1-1; perhaps TRBD1 as D (5 bases). The V end lost 1 base, the J end lost 4 bases, and 22 bases lay between the germline ends. The CDR3 covers 18 residues. Germline CDR1 reads LGHNA; CDR2 reads YSLEER.

The chain links TRBV30 to TRBJ1-6; a possible D gene is TRBD1 (5 bases). The CDR3 runs 16 residues. V shed 0 bases and J shed 0 bases, with 9 bases lying between them. The germline V gene encodes CDR1 GTSNPN and CDR2 SVGIG (reference sequence). The CDR3 bases are TGTGCCTGGAGTGTACAAAGGGGCTCCTATAATTCACCCCTCCACTTT. The encoded protein is CAWSVQRGSYNSPLHF.

J is TRBJ1-1 and V is TRBV29-1; perhaps TRBD1 as D (5 bases). The CDR3 extends over 13 amino acids. Germline V CDR1 and CDR2: SQVTM, ANQGSEA. V was clipped by 1 base and J by 11 bases, with 17 bases between them. The CDR3 bases are TGCAGCGTTGAAGGGCAGGGTCCCGTAGGGGCTTTCTTT. Amino acid sequence: CSVEGQGPVGAFF.

The chain joins TRBV6-5 to TRBJ1-2; 8 bases are a match to TRBD1. The V gene's germline CDR1 is MNHEY and CDR2 SVGAGI. With 5 bases clipped from V and 7 bases from J, the junction kept 9 bases outside the gene matches. The CDR3 loop spans 14 amino acids. The CDR3 protein is CASSTRTGFSGYTF. The CDR3 DNA sequence: TGTGCCAGCAGTACCCGGACAGGGTTTAGTGGCTACACCTTC.

This chain connects TRBV6-5 to TRBJ2-7; a possible D gene is TRBD2 (6 bases). Germline loops: CDR1 MNHEY, CDR2 SVGAGI. The V and J ends lost 5 bases and 4 bases respectively, with 18 bases between them. This CDR3 is built from 15 residues. DNA for the CDR3: TGTGCCAGCAGTCGGCCTCCGGGACTCCTATACGAGCAGTACTTC. Translated: CASSRPPGLLYEQYF.

The J gene is TRBJ2-3, the V gene TRBV5-1, with D possibly being TRBD2 (7 bases). CDR3 length equals 16 residues. Germline loops: CDR1 SGHRS, CDR2 YFSETQ. The germline V and J ends were trimmed by 3 bases and 5 bases, with 19 bases remaining between them. The CDR3 coding sequence is TGCGCCAGCAGCTCTGGCCGGGGGGCTGGGGGAGATACGCAGTATTTT. Translated: CASSSGRGAGGDTQYF.

The rearrangement links TRBV28 to TRBJ2-7; 12 positions match TRBD1. The CDR3 runs 17 residues. Germline V gives CDR1 MDHEN, CDR2 SYDVKM. V dropped 4 bases and J dropped 2; count of bases not matched to a gene: 9. The CDR3, as DNA: TGTGCCAGCAGTTCCCCGAGGGACAGGGGGCCCCCCTACGAGCAGTACTTC. Translation gives CASSSPRDRGPPYEQYF. Full variable domain (rest looked up from reference TRBV28 and TRBJ2-7): DVKVTQSSRYLVKRTGEKVFLECVQDMDHENMFWYRQDPGLGLRLIYFSYDVKMKEKGDIPEGYSVSREKKERFSLILESASTNQTSMYLCASSSPRDRGPPYEQYFGPGTRLTVT.

This sequence joins TRBV19 and TRBJ2-5, with 10 bases aligning to TRBD2. V was clipped by 10 bases and J by 6 bases; unmatched bases: 17. The germline V gene has CDR1 LNHDA and CDR2 SQIVND (reference sequence). The CDR3 loop spans 16 amino acids. The CDR3 spells CATQWRASGSRKTQYF. The CDR3 DNA reads as TGTGCCACCCAATGGAGGGCTAGCGGGAGCAGGAAGACCCAGTACTTC.

The chain couples TRBV6-1 to TRBJ1-2; TRBD1 agrees at 9 bases. With 3 bases clipped from V and 0 bases from J, the junction kept 5 bases outside the gene matches. Germline CDR1 MNHNS, CDR2 SASEGT. The CDR3 runs 16 residues. The CDR3 bases are TGTGCCAGCAGTGACGACAGGGGGAGGGCTAACTATGGCTACACCTTC. Translation: CASSDDRGRANYGYTF.

J is TRBJ1-2 and V is TRBV19, with D tentatively TRBD1 (6 bases). The CDR3 sequence is 15 residues long. CDR1 is LNHDA, CDR2 SQIVND, per germline (reference sequence). V lost 3 bases to trimming and J lost 7 bases, with 18 bases between them. This CDR3 is CASSIQQGRGGGYTF. The DNA of the CDR3 is TGTGCCAGTAGTATCCAACAGGGTAGAGGTGGTGGCTACACCTTC.

V gene TRBV4-2 combines with J gene TRBJ2-5; 8 positions match TRBD2. V dropped 4 bases and J dropped 1; count of bases not matched to a gene: 2. Germline V CDR1 and CDR2: LGHNA, YNFKEQ. CDR3 length: 14 residues. The CDR3 is CASSLTSAQETQYF. CDR3 bases: TGTGCCAGCAGCCTGACTAGCGCCCAAGAGACCCAGTACTTC.

The rearrangement joins TRBV29-1 to TRBJ2-1; 9 bases agree with TRBD2. The length of the CDR3 is 12 residues. V trimming: 8 bases; J trimming: 5 bases; junction bases outside the gene matches: 4. CDR1 and CDR2 from the germline V gene are SQVTM and ANQGSEA. The DNA of the CDR3 is TGCAGCTTCCGACTAGCGGACAATGAGCAGTTCTTC. This encodes CSFRLADNEQFF.

This clone showed up just once. The gene calls are TRBV12-3 or TRBV12-4 and TRBJ1-2, with D hard to call. V lost 5 bases to trimming and J lost 2 bases, with 6 bases between them. This CDR3 has 12 amino acids. CDR3: CASSLQNYGYTF. DNA of the CDR3: TGTGCCAGCAGTCTCCAGAACTATGGCTACACCTTC.

The chain's CDR3 is CASSPTAYGYTF. CDR3 nucleotides: TGTGCCAGCAGTCCTACAGCCTATGGCTACACCTTC. V gene TRBV28 combines with J gene TRBJ1-2; no reliable D call. V lost 5 bases and J 4 bases, leaving 8 bases between the germline ends. The germline CDR1 and CDR2 sequences are MDHEN and SYDVKM. This CDR3 spans 12 amino acids.

The J gene is TRBJ1-1, the V gene TRBV6-2 or TRBV6-3, with 11 bases lining up with TRBD1. Trimming cost V 6 bases and J 7 bases; bases outside gene matches: 10. This CDR3 spans 15 amino acids. Germline values: CDR1 MNHEY, CDR2 SVGEGT. CDR3 sequence (DNA): TGTGCCAGCAGCCTGGGACAGGGGGAAGGGGGTGAAGCTTTCTTT. Residues: CASSLGQGEGGEAFF.

The chain is built from TRBV11-2 and TRBJ1-5, with a weak D call TRBD1 (5 bases). Per the germline V gene, CDR1 is SGHAT and CDR2 is FQNNGV. V lost 5 bases to trimming and J lost 2 bases, with 16 bases between them. The CDR3 runs to 16 residues. This chain's CDR3 is CASSINGGDGNQPQHF. The CDR3 nucleotides are TGTGCCAGCAGCATAAATGGGGGGGATGGCAATCAGCCCCAGCATTTT.

The genes are TRBV4-3 and TRBJ1-2, with D possibly TRBD1 on 5 matching bases. This CDR3 region has 16 residues. V was clipped by 6 bases and J by 0 bases, with 17 bases between them. Germline V gene data show CDR1 as LGHNA and CDR2 as YSLEER. CDR3 nucleotides: TGCGCCAGCAGGCCGACAGTTTACGGAGCTAACTATGGCTACACCTTC. Translating gives CASRPTVYGANYGYTF.

The V gene is TRBV7-3, the J gene TRBJ2-4; 8 nucleotides line up with TRBD2. The CDR3 contains 18 residues. V lost 2 bases and J lost 6; bases outside the gene matches: 15. Germline CDR1 SGHTA, CDR2 FQGTGA. The CDR3 region has the DNA TGTGCCAGCAGCTTAGGGGCTTGGCGGGAGGTTTTTAGAAACATTCAGTACTTC. It yields the protein CASSLGAWREVFRNIQYF. The full variable domain, with the rest looked up from reference TRBV7-3 and TRBJ2-4, is GAGVSQTPSNKVTEKGKYVELRCDPISGHTALYWYRQSLGQGPEFLIYFQGTGAADDSGLPNDRFFAVRPEGSVSTLKIQRTERGDSAVYLCASSLGAWREVFRNIQYFGAGTRLSVL.

This rearrangement joins TRBV6-2 or TRBV6-3 to TRBJ1-5; 7 bases map to TRBD1. The V and J ends lost 6 bases and 6 bases, in that order; junction bases with no gene match: 20. CDR1 is MNHEY, CDR2 SVGEGT, per germline. The CDR3 length is 18 residues. CDR3 DNA: TGTGCCAGCAGCTCAGCCGGCGGCGGGACAGCGTCGGGTCAGCCCCAGCATTTT. Protein: CASSSAGGGTASGQPQHF.

V usage is TRBV12-3 or TRBV12-4 and J usage is TRBJ1-3; unclear D gene. The CDR3 sequence is 11 residues long. V was clipped by 5 bases and J by 10 bases, with 9 bases between them. CDR3 region: CASSRGETIYF. In nucleotides, the CDR3 is TGTGCCAGCAGTCGAGGAGAGACCATATATTTT.

The chain carries TRBV7-6 and TRBJ2-7, with 9 bases that match TRBD2. V shed 0 bases, J shed 2 bases, and the junction held 11 bases outside the gene matches. Germline loops: CDR1 SGHVS, CDR2 FNYEAQ. The CDR3 is 18 amino acids. In nucleotides, the CDR3 is TGTGCCAGCAGCTTAGCGCGGATTAGCGGGAGAAAGACCTACGAGCAGTACTTC. Its protein product is CASSLARISGRKTYEQYF.

The chain combines TRBV29-1 with TRBJ2-7, with D perhaps TRBD2 (6 bases). The CDR3 totals 12 residues. The ends were cut back, 4 bases at V and 6 bases at J, with 13 bases in the middle. The V gene's germline CDR1 is SQVTM and CDR2 ANQGSEA. The DNA of the CDR3 is TGCAGCGTTGCGGGCCGGCGGGGCGAGCAGTACTTC. Protein sequence: CSVAGRRGEQYF.

V is TRBV18 and J is TRBJ2-2; D uncertain. V shed 1 base and J shed 4 bases, with 10 bases lying between them. The CDR3 sequence is 15 residues long. Germline-derived CDR1 and CDR2 are KGHSH and LQKENI. CDR3 sequence reads: CASSPQSLRTGELFF. The CDR3, as DNA: TGTGCCAGCTCACCACAGTCACTGCGCACCGGGGAGCTGTTTTTT.

This sequence joins TRBV4-3 and TRBJ1-5; no definite D call. This CDR3 spans 16 amino acids. V lost 0 bases and J lost 7, with 16 bases in between. Germline CDR1 and CDR2: LGHNA and YSLEER. Written as DNA, the CDR3 is TGCGCCAGCAGCCAAGATTCCCCCCTCTTCGGGCAGCCCCAGCATTTT. Translation gives CASSQDSPLFGQPQHF.

This clone showed up just a few times. The chain carries TRBV19 and TRBJ1-4; perhaps TRBD1 as D (5 bases). The CDR3 runs 14 residues. V shed 7 bases and J shed 2 bases, with 11 bases lying between them. The germline CDR1 and CDR2 sequences are LNHDA and SQIVND (reference sequence). The CDR3 nucleotides are TGTGCCAGTAAAGAGGCAGGGACTAATGAAAAACTGTTTTTT. Residues: CASKEAGTNEKLFF.

This clone was seen once. This sequence joins TRBV7-2 and TRBJ2-3; maybe TRBD2 (6 bases). Germline assignment: CDR1 SGHTA and CDR2 FQGNSA. This CDR3 is 18 amino acids long. Trimming took off 5 bases at V and 3 bases at J, with 24 bases between the two ends. The CDR3 region is CASSKQPLRDSYTDTQYF. The CDR3 DNA sequence: TGTGCCAGCAGCAAACAACCGCTCCGGGACTCATATACAGATACGCAGTATTTT.

This clone has more than one count but fewer than ten. At one boundary the junction diverges from the germline segment, which might be a read error. This sequence joins TRBV29-1 and TRBJ1-5; D not resolved. Per the germline V gene, CDR1 is SQVTM and CDR2 is ANQGSEA. This CDR3 contains 13 residues. The CDR3 DNA reads as TGCAGCGTTAAAGAAACGGGGAATCAGCCCCAGCATTTT. It is translated as CSVKETGNQPQHF. The full variable domain, with the rest looked up from reference TRBV29-1 and TRBJ1-5, is SAVISQKPSRDICQRGTSLTIQCQVDSQVTMMFWYRQQPGQSLTLIATANQGSEATYESGFVIDKFPISRPNLTFSTLTVSNMSPEDSSIYLCSVKETGNQPQHFGDGTRLSIL.